This T cell receptor (beta chain) was documented in a study of molecular identifiers for immune sequencing clone quantification. TCRdb reprocessed the PCR reads via MiXCR and lists one record per CDR3 protein. The profile shows about 54,000 distinct CDR3 sequences, around 27% of them singletons. Naive CD8 T cells, phenotype CD8+CD4-CCR7+CD45RA+, were sorted. Notes on the study in general: Effector cells had over 99% of their molecules in clones above 20 RNA copies, while naive cells had under 1%.

This clonotype was counted many times. What it binds is unknown. Sample: naive CD8+ T cells from blood, with Jurkat cell RNA spiked in. Subset described: FACS-sorted CD8+CD4-CCR7+CD45RA+ naive T cells. The sequence derives from a human donor in good health. Some libraries in this study had Jurkat cell RNA spiked in.

CDR3 in amino acids: CASAGAGGNTGELFF. The DNA of the CDR3 is TGTGCCAGCGCCGGGGCGGGAGGGAACACCGGGGAGCTGTTTTTT. V is TRBV6-1 and J is TRBJ2-2; 8 nucleotides agree with TRBD2. The CDR3 spans 15 residues. Germline CDR1 reads MNHNS; CDR2 reads SASEGT. Trimming cost V 8 bases and J 1 base; bases outside gene matches: 6.